These T cell receptor beta chains were read from a single sample in a study of early T cells in non-severe SARS-CoV-2 infection. TCRdb reprocessed the 5' RACE reads with MiXCR, giving one entry per CDR3 protein. The sample lists approximately 64,000 distinct CDR3 sequences; around 21% were seen once. The specimen was whole blood, collected at baseline. The receptor source for this set is an adult who was a healthcare worker with PCR-confirmed SARS-CoV-2 infection or an uninfected control (not recorded which). Each CDR3 is given with its conserved first and last residue. A D gene is named only where the DNA matches it firmly. Clone size is not always given. Where it is, it says once, few, many or a class for expanded clones.

NA | TRBJ2-3 | TRBV10-3 | TRBD1 | CAISESIGTGIDTQYF | TGTGCCATCAGTGAGTCCATAGGGACAGGGATCGATACGCAGTATTTT
NA | TRBJ1-1 | TRBV18 | NA | CASSPPVGTEAFF | TGTGCCAGCTCACCACCGGTGGGGACTGAAGCTTTCTTT
NA | TRBJ2-1 | TRBV5-1 | NA | CASSLAQTGSNEQFF | TGCGCCAGCAGCTTGGCCCAAACTGGATCCAATGAGCAGTTCTTC
few | TRBJ2-7 | TRBV12-3/TRBV12-4 | NA | CASSLDEGEQYF | TGTGCCAGCAGCCTGGATGAGGGCGAGCAGTACTTC
NA | TRBJ1-3 | TRBV3-1 | TRBD1 | CASSQEAGGFSGNTIYF | TGTGCCAGCAGCCAAGAGGCAGGGGGATTCTCTGGAAACACCATATATTTT
once | TRBJ2-1 | TRBV9 | TRBD2 | CATGGGPSSYNEQFF | TGTGCCACCGGCGGGGGTCCGAGCTCCTACAATGAGCAGTTCTTC
many | TRBJ2-1 | TRBV14 | NA | CASSPGHLGQFF | TGTGCCAGCAGCCCAGGCCACTTGGGGCAGTTCTTC
NA | TRBJ2-5 | TRBV5-4 | NA | CATTTLTGSETQYF | TGTGCCACTACAACCCTCACAGGGAGCGAGACCCAGTACTTC
NA | TRBJ2-3 | TRBV7-9 | NA | CASSLAASDTQYF | TGTGCCAGCAGCTTAGCGGCGTCGGATACGCAGTATTTT
NA | TRBJ2-3 | TRBV2 | NA | CASSDQEGDTQYF | TGTGCCAGCAGTGACCAGGAGGGCGATACGCAGTATTTT
NA | TRBJ1-2 | TRBV19 | NA | CASSGSSGRLYGYTF | TGTGCCAGTAGTGGATCCAGCGGACGGCTCTATGGCTACACCTTC
NA | TRBJ1-4 | TRBV4-1 | TRBD1 | CASSEPGQGYEKLFF | TGCGCCAGCAGCGAACCGGGACAGGGGTATGAAAAACTGTTTTTT
few | TRBJ2-5 | TRBV3-1 | TRBD1 | CASSPTGGQETQYF | TGTGCCAGCAGCCCCACAGGGGGGCAAGAGACCCAGTACTTC
NA | TRBJ2-5 | TRBV29-1 | NA | CSVGNMETQYF | TGCAGCGTTGGAAACATGGAGACCCAGTACTTC
NA | TRBJ2-1 | TRBV4-1 | TRBD1 | CASSQEGDRVDF | TGCGCCAGCAGCCAAGAAGGGGACAGGGTTGATTTC
few | TRBJ2-2 | TRBV20-1 | NA | CSAGKGTNTGELFF | TGCAGTGCAGGAAAGGGAACGAACACCGGGGAGCTGTTTTTT
few | TRBJ2-5 | TRBV12-3/TRBV12-4 | NA | CASQPGGQAQETQYF | TGTGCCAGCCAACCCGGGGGGCAAGCGCAAGAGACCCAGTACTTC
NA | TRBJ2-3 | TRBV20-1 | NA | CSAPQELNTQYF | TGCAGTGCCCCTCAGGAGTTAAATACGCAGTATTTT
NA | TRBJ2-3 | TRBV5-1 | TRBD2 | CASRGRSQGTDTQYF | TGCGCCAGCCGCGGGAGGAGTCAGGGCACAGATACGCAGTATTTT
NA | TRBJ2-1 | TRBV4-1 | NA | CASSQGRGGTSYNEQFF | TGCGCCAGCAGCCAAGGGCGGGGTGGGACCTCCTACAATGAGCAGTTCTTC
few | TRBJ1-1 | TRBV5-4 | NA | CASSPDGFEAFF | TGTGCCAGCAGCCCGGATGGTTTTGAAGCTTTCTTT
NA | TRBJ2-1 | TRBV12-3/TRBV12-4 | TRBD2 | CASSLAELAGHSYNEQFF | TGTGCCAGCAGTTTAGCGGAGCTAGCGGGGCACTCCTACAATGAGCAGTTCTTC
few | TRBJ2-7 | TRBV5-1 | NA | CASSADGTYEQYF | TGCGCCAGCAGCGCCGACGGGACCTACGAGCAGTACTTC
few | TRBJ1-2 | TRBV10-3 | NA | CAISESRDGYTF | TGTGCCATCAGTGAAAGTAGGGATGGCTACACCTTC
NA | TRBJ1-4 | TRBV15 | NA | CATSLKGIDEKLFF | TGTGCCACCAGCCTCAAGGGGATCGATGAAAAACTGTTTTTT
few | TRBJ2-2 | TRBV7-9 | NA | CASSPPGSPGTGELFF | TGTGCCAGCAGCCCCCCCGGCTCCCCGGGGACCGGGGAGCTGTTTTTT
few | TRBJ2-5 | TRBV3-1 | NA | CASSQDPDRQETQYF | TGTGCCAGCAGCCAAGATCCGGACAGACAAGAGACCCAGTACTTC
NA | TRBJ1-5 | TRBV19 | NA | CASSLGGWQPQHF | TGTGCCAGTAGTTTAGGAGGCTGGCAGCCCCAGCATTTT
NA | TRBJ1-1 | TRBV25-1 | NA | CASSAKTGLSTEAFF | TGTGCCAGCAGTGCTAAGACAGGATTGAGCACTGAAGCTTTCTTT
NA | TRBJ2-7 | TRBV7-8 | NA | CASSPQTVKNDEQYF | TGTGCCAGCAGCCCGCAGACCGTCAAGAATGACGAGCAGTACTTC
few | TRBJ2-7 | TRBV27 | TRBD1 | CASADRGPYEQYF | TGTGCCAGCGCTGACAGGGGCCCCTACGAGCAGTACTTC
NA | TRBJ1-1 | TRBV6-8 | NA | CASRSLSDTLNTEAFF | TGTGCCAGCAGATCCCTATCCGACACTTTGAACACTGAAGCTTTCTTT